Here is one T cell receptor beta chain with its context. The trim removed 4 bases at V and 1 base at J, leaving 17 bases unmatched. The CDR3 extends over 19 amino acids. In germline, CDR1 is LNHNV, CDR2 YYDKDF (reference sequence). The data stem from a study of blood T cell repertoires in COVID-19. Study details: COVID-19 samples, acute and convalescent, were from the United States, Italy and Spain.

Only in-frame clones appear in the TCRdb table, and some are missing; sequencing was by immunoSEQ multiplex PCR. Here the sample spans approximately 190,000 clones, about 84% being singletons. The sequenced sample was peripheral blood. The gene calls are TRBV15 and TRBJ1-1; TRBD1 aligns across 8 bases. The receptor was derived from a woman under 40 with acute or convalescent COVID-19. CDR3 region: CATSTSSSMQGARNTEAFF. The CDR3 DNA follows: TGTGCCACCAGCACTTCCTCTTCAATGCAGGGGGCGAGGAACACTGAAGCTTTCTTT.